This T cell receptor beta chain was recovered during a study of blood T cell repertoires in COVID-19. Seattle researchers signed up patients amid active infection and tracked them longitudinally. V was pared by 0 bases and J by 3 bases, with 8 bases of the junction left unmatched. CDR3 size: 18 residues. Germline CDR1 is LGHNA and CDR2 is YNFKEQ. Method: immunoSEQ multiplex PCR; TCRdb's copy keeps in-frame clones and lacks some. The profile shows about 210,000 clones, over 75% of them singletons. This chain connects TRBV4-2 to TRBJ2-2, with 9 bases lining up with TRBD2. The sample taken for sequencing was peripheral blood. The source of this sequence is a woman in her 70s with COVID-19, enrolled during active disease. The CDR3 nucleotides are TGTGCCAGCAGCCAAGATTGGGCGGGGGGGCCGGACACCGGGGAGCTGTTTTTT. This encodes CASSQDWAGGPDTGELFF.